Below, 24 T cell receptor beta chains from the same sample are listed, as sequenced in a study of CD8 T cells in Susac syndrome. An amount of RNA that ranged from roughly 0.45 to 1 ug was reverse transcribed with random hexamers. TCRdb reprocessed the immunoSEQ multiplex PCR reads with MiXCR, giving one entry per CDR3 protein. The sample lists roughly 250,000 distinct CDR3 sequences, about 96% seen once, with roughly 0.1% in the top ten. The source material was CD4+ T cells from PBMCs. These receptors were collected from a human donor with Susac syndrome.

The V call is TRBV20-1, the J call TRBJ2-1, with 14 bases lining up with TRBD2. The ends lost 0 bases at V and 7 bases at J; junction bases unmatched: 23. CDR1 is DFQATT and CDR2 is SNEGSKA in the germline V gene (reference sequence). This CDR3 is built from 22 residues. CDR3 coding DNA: TGCAGTGCTAGAGATACAGGGGACAGGGGACTAGCGGGAGCGATCCTACGGAATGAGCAGTTCTTC. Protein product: CSARDTGDRGLAGAILRNEQFF.

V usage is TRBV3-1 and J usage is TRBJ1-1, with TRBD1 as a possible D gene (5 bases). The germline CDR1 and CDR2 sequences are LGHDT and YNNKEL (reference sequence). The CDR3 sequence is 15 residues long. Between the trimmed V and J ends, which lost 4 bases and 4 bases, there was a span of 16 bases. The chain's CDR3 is CASSLPRAGGTEAFF. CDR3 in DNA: TGTGCCAGCAGCCTACCCCGGGCGGGGGGCACTGAAGCTTTCTTT.

CDR3 DNA: TGCAGTGCTAGAGATAGCGGGAGTATGTACGAGCAGTACTTC. This encodes CSARDSGSMYEQYF. The chain links TRBV20-1 to TRBJ2-7; 9 nucleotides align to TRBD2. CDR3 size: 14 residues. The ends lost 0 bases at V and 4 bases at J; junction bases unmatched: 4. Germline V CDR1 and CDR2: DFQATT, SNEGSKA (reference sequence).

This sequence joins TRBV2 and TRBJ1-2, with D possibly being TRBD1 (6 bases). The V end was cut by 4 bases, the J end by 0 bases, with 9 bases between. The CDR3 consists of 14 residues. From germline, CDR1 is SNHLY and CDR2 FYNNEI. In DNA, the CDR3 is TGTGCCAGCAGTGCGGGGGGCGCTAACTATGGCTACACCTTC. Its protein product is CASSAGGANYGYTF.

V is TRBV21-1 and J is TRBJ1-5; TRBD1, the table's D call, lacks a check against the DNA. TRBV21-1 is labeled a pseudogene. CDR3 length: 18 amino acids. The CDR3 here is CASKLPKTPGQLNQPQHF. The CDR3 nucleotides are TGTGCCAGCAAGCTTCCCAAAACCCCTGGACAGCTCAATCAGCCCCAGCATTTT.

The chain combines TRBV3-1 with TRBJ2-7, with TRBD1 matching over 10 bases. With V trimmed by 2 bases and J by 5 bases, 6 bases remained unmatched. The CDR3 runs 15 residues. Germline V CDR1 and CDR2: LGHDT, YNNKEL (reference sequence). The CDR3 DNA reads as TGTGCCAGCAGCCAATTATCCGGGACAGGGGACGAGCAGTACTTC. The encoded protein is CASSQLSGTGDEQYF.

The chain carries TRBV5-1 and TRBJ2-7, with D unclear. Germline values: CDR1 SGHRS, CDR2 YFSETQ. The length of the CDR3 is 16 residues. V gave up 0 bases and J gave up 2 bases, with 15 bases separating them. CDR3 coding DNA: TGCGCCAGCAGCTTGGCAGTGACGGCGGATCCCTACGAGCAGTACTTC. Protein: CASSLAVTADPYEQYF.

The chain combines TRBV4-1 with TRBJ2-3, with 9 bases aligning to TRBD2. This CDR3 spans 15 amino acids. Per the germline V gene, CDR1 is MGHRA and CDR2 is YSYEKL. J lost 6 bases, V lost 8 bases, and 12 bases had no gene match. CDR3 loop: CASVRWGLALDTQYF. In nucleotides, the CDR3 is TGCGCCAGCGTCCGATGGGGACTAGCCTTGGATACGCAGTATTTT.

CDR3: CASVGTGDVYGYTF. The CDR3 DNA reads as TGTGCCAGCGTGGGGACAGGGGACGTCTATGGCTACACCTTC. This sequence joins TRBV5-4 and TRBJ1-2; TRBD1 agrees at 10 bases. Trimming took 7 bases from V and 4 from J; bases not matched to a gene: 7. Germline assignment: CDR1 SGHNT and CDR2 YYREEE (reference sequence). CDR3 length: 14 amino acids.

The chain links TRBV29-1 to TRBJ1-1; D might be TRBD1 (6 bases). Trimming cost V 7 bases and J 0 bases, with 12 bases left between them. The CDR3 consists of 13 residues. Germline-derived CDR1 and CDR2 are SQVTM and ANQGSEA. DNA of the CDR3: TGCAGCGGTACTGGACAGATGAACACTGAAGCTTTCTTT. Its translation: CSGTGQMNTEAFF.

This chain's CDR3 is CASSGWDNEQFF. CDR3 DNA: TGTGCCAGCAGCGGGTGGGACAATGAGCAGTTCTTC. The V gene is TRBV7-2, the J gene TRBJ2-1; unclear D gene. Trimming removed 5 bases from V and 5 bases from J, with 7 bases in between. Looked up from germline, CDR1 is SGHTA and CDR2 is FQGNSA. The CDR3 length is 12 residues. Full variable domain (rest looked up from reference TRBV7-2 and TRBJ2-1): GAGVSQSPSNKVTEKGKDVELRCDPISGHTALYWYRQSLGQGLEFLIYFQGNSAPDKSGLPSDRFSAERTGGSVSTLTIQRTQQEDSAVYLCASSGWDNEQFFGPGTRLTVL.

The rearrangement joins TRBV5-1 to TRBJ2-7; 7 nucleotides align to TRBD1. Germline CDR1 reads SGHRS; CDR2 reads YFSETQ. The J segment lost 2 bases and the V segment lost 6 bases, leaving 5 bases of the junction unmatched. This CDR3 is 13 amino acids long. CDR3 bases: TGCGCCAGCACGACAGGGCCAACCTACGAGCAGTACTTC. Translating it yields CASTTGPTYEQYF.

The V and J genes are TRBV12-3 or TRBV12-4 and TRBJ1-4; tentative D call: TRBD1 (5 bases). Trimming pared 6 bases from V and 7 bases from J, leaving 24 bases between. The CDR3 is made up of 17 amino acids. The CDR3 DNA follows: TGTGCCAGCAGGGGAGGGATTCCGGGGGAGGGCGGTGAAAAACTGTTTTTT. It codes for CASRGGIPGEGGEKLFF.

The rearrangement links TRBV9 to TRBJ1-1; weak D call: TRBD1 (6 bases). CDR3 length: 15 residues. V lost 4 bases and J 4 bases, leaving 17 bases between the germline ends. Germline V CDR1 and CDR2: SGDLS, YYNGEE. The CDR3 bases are TGTGCCAGCAGCCCCAGAGGGGGTAGGGGCACTGAAGCTTTCTTT. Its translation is CASSPRGGRGTEAFF.

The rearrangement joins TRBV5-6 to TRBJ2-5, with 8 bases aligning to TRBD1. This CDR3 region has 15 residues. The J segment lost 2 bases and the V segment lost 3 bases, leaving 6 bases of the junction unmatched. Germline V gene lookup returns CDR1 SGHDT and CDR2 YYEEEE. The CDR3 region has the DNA TGTGCCAGCAGCTACCGGGACAGGATACAAGAGACCCAGTACTTC. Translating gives CASSYRDRIQETQYF.

Written as DNA, the CDR3 is TGCAGTGCTGGGACAGGGGGCCATGGCTACACCTTC. Residues: CSAGTGGHGYTF. This chain uses TRBV20-1 with TRBJ1-2; TRBD1 agrees at 12 bases. Germline values: CDR1 DFQATT, CDR2 SNEGSKA (reference sequence). J was trimmed by 6 bases and V by 5 bases; bases with no gene match: 1. The CDR3 length is 12 residues.

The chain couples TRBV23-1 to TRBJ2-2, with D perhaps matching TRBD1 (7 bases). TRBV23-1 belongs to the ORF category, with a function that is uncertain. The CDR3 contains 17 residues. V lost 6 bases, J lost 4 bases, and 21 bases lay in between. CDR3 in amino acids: CASRKTTRDRSTGELFF. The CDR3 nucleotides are TGCGCCAGCAGAAAGACTACGCGGGACAGATCCACCGGGGAGCTGTTTTTT.

Here the CDR3 reads CASSQGKAAGPYEQYF. DNA of the CDR3: TGTGCCAGCAGCCAAGGCAAGGCGGCGGGCCCCTACGAGCAGTACTTC. The chain has TRBV14 and TRBJ2-7; a weak D match, TRBD2 (5 bases). V lost 1 base, J lost 2 bases, and 15 bases lay in between. The CDR3 is 16 amino acids. Germline values: CDR1 SGHDN, CDR2 FVKESK.

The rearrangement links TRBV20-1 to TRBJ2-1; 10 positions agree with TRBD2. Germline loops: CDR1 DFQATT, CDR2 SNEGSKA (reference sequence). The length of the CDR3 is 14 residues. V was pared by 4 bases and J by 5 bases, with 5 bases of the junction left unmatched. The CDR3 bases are TGCAGTGCTAAAAGCGGGAGGGCTAACAATGAGCAGTTCTTC. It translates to CSAKSGRANNEQFF.

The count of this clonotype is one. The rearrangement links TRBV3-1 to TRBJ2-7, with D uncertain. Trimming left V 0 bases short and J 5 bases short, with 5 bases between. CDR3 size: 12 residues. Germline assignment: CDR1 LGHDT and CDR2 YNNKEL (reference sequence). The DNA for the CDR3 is TGTGCCAGCAGCCAAGAGAGAAACGAGCAGTACTTC. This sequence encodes CASSQERNEQYF.

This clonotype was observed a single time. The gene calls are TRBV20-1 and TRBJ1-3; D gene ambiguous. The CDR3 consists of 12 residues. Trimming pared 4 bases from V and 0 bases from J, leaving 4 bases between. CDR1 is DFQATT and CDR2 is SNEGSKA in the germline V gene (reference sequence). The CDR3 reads CSAKSSGNTIYF. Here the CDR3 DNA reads TGCAGTGCTAAGAGCTCTGGAAACACCATATATTTT.

The CDR3 DNA reads TGTGCCAGCAGCTTAGCCCATAACTATGGCTACACCTTC. It encodes CASSLAHNYGYTF. The gene calls are TRBV7-8 and TRBJ1-2; D gene ambiguous. V dropped 0 bases and J dropped 1 base, with 3 bases sitting between them. This CDR3 spans 13 amino acids. CDR1 SGHVS and CDR2 FQNEAQ come from the germline V gene. The whole variable domain, remainder taken from reference TRBV7-8 and TRBJ1-2, is GAGVSQSPRYKVAKRGQDVALRCDPISGHVSLFWYQQALGQGPEFLTYFQNEAQLDKSGLPSDRFFAERPEGSVSTLKIQRTQQEDSAVYLCASSLAHNYGYTFGSGTRLTVV.

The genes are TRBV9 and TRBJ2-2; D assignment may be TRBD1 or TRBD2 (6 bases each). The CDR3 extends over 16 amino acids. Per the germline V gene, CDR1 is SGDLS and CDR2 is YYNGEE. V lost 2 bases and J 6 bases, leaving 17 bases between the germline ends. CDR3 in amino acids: CASSVGGGGTAGELFF. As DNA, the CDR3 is TGTGCCAGCAGCGTGGGAGGAGGGGGAACGGCCGGGGAGCTGTTTTTT.

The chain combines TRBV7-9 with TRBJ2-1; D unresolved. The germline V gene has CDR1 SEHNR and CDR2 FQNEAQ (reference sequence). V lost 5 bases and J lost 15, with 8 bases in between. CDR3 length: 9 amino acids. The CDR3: CASSPRTFF. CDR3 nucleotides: TGTGCCAGCAGCCCCCGTACGTTCTTC.